These 22 T cell receptor beta chains share one sample of origin, sequenced in a study of control samples from healthy donors and cancer patients. Data came from immunoSEQ multiplex PCR; TCRdb stores just in-frame clones and leaves some out. The table records about 160,000 clones, about 95% of them present only once. The sample comprised PBMCs. All receptors derive from a man aged 60-69 years with colorectal cancer.

The chain is built from TRBV13 and TRBJ2-7, with TRBD1 matching 8 bases. The junction had 11 bases not matched to a gene; V was cut back by 2 bases and J by 5 bases. CDR1 is PRHDT, CDR2 FYEKMQ, per germline (reference sequence). The CDR3 loop spans 16 amino acids. The CDR3 spells CASSLSRETGEDEQYF. The CDR3 nucleotides are TGTGCCAGCAGCTTAAGTCGAGAGACAGGGGAGGACGAGCAGTACTTC.

In DNA form, the CDR3 reads TGTGCCAGCAGTGACGGGGTGGAGACCCAGTACTTC. As protein: CASSDGVETQYF. This rearrangement joins TRBV6-4 to TRBJ2-5, with unresolved D. This CDR3 contains 12 residues. V lost 2 bases, J lost 5 bases, and 6 bases lay in between. Per germline, CDR1 MRHNA and CDR2 SNTAGT.

The V and J genes are TRBV25-1 and TRBJ1-1, with D unresolved. Deletions cut 5 bases from V and 5 bases from J, with 15 bases between. The CDR3 contains 14 residues. CDR1 and CDR2 from the germline V gene are MGHDK and SYGVNS. This CDR3 is CASSSAPSGTEAFF. The CDR3 DNA sequence: TGTGCCAGCAGTTCCGCACCCTCGGGAACTGAAGCTTTCTTT.

This chain connects TRBV12-5 to TRBJ1-1; the D gene is possibly TRBD1 (6 bases). V lost 1 base and J lost 7, with 22 bases in between. Germline assignment: CDR1 LGHNT and CDR2 FRNRAP. The CDR3 is made up of 17 amino acids. Here the CDR3 reads CASGLGTTGDEGVEAFF. The CDR3 DNA is TGTGCTAGTGGTTTGGGTACGACGGGGGACGAGGGGGTTGAAGCTTTCTTT.

The chain is built from TRBV29-1 and TRBJ2-1, with 16 bases matching TRBD2. V lost 7 bases, J lost 4 bases, and 10 bases stayed unmatched. Germline CDR1 reads SQVTM; CDR2 reads ANQGSEA. This CDR3 is 17 amino acids long. CDR3 residues: CSATGTSGGASYNEQFF. In nucleotides, the CDR3 is TGCAGCGCCACCGGGACTAGCGGGGGGGCCAGTTACAATGAGCAGTTCTTC.

This clone is medium-sized (0.01 to 0.1%) in the sample. This sequence joins TRBV7-8 and TRBJ1-6, with D perhaps TRBD1 (5 bases). The germline CDR1 and CDR2 sequences are SGHVS and FQNEAQ. Deletions cut 2 bases from V and 5 bases from J, with 10 bases between. CDR3 length equals 15 residues. This CDR3 is CASSLLGADNSPLHF. CDR3 coding DNA: TGTGCCAGCAGCTTATTAGGGGCGGATAATTCACCCCTCCACTTT.

V gene TRBV28 combines with J gene TRBJ2-2; TRBD1 agrees at 8 bases. Germline V lookup: CDR1 MDHEN, CDR2 SYDVKM. The CDR3 length is 14 residues. Trimming took 5 bases from V and 4 from J; bases not matched to a gene: 3. In DNA form, the CDR3 reads TGTGCCAGCAGTAGAACAGGGGGCACCGGGGAGCTGTTTTTT. It yields the protein CASSRTGGTGELFF.

V is TRBV10-3 and J is TRBJ1-1, with TRBD1 identical over 7 bases. This CDR3 is built from 13 residues. The germline CDR1 and CDR2 sequences are ENHRY and SYGVKD. Trimming removed 4 bases from V and 6 bases from J; junction bases left unmatched: 5. CDR3 protein: CAISAGTVSEAFF. The CDR3 DNA is TGTGCCATCAGTGCCGGGACAGTTTCTGAAGCTTTCTTT.

This chain connects TRBV4-1 to TRBJ1-1; TRBD1 is a possible D gene (6 bases). V lost 1 base, J lost 10 bases, and 16 bases lay in between. Germline values: CDR1 MGHRA, CDR2 YSYEKL. There are 14 residues in the CDR3. In DNA, the CDR3 is TGCGCCAGCAGCCAAGTCGCATTTGACAGGCGAGCTTTCTTT. Translated, it gives CASSQVAFDRRAFF.

The chain uses TRBV7-2 and TRBJ2-5; TRBD2 matches 8 bases. In germline, CDR1 is SGHTA, CDR2 FQGNSA. There are 14 residues in the CDR3. Germline trimming cut 5 bases from V and 2 bases from J; bases unmatched to any gene: 4. The CDR3 sequence is CASSPGLAQETQYF. CDR3 coding DNA: TGTGCCAGCAGCCCCGGACTAGCACAAGAGACCCAGTACTTC. Variable domain in full (rest from reference TRBV7-2 and TRBJ2-5): GAGVSQSPSNKVTEKGKDVELRCDPISGHTALYWYRQSLGQGLEFLIYFQGNSAPDKSGLPSDRFSAERTGGSVSTLTIQRTQQEDSAVYLCASSPGLAQETQYFGPGTRLLVL.

The chain joins TRBV5-6 to TRBJ2-1, with TRBD2 identical over 13 bases. The CDR3 length is 15 residues. V lost 3 bases, J lost 12 bases, and 9 bases stayed unmatched. The germline V gene encodes CDR1 SGHDT and CDR2 YYEEEE. CDR3 sequence: CASSSGTSGGGPQFF. CDR3 coding DNA: TGTGCCAGCAGCTCGGGTACTAGCGGGGGGGGTCCGCAGTTCTTC.

V usage is TRBV7-2 and J usage is TRBJ2-3, with TRBD2 matching 7 bases. The germline V gene has CDR1 SGHTA and CDR2 FQGNSA. The CDR3 covers 14 residues. The J segment lost 4 bases and the V segment lost 6 bases, leaving 7 bases of the junction unmatched. In DNA form, the CDR3 reads TGTGCCAGCAGGCCGACTAGCCTCGCAGATACGCAGTATTTT. Amino acids: CASRPTSLADTQYF.

The rearrangement links TRBV6-6 to TRBJ1-1, with 8 bases lining up with TRBD1. The CDR3 runs 15 residues. Trimming took 5 bases from V and 7 from J; bases not matched to a gene: 12. CDR1 and CDR2 (germline): MNHNY, SVGAGI (reference sequence). Here the CDR3 reads CASSPSDRGVIEAFF. As DNA, the CDR3 is TGTGCCAGCAGTCCATCCGACAGGGGAGTTATTGAAGCTTTCTTT.

The J gene is TRBJ2-7, the V gene TRBV7-2; 8 bases line up with TRBD2. The CDR3 runs to 15 residues. V dropped 6 bases and J dropped 4; count of bases not matched to a gene: 11. Germline assignment: CDR1 SGHTA and CDR2 FQGNSA. The CDR3 is CASSRGGKGLYEQYF. DNA of the CDR3: TGTGCCAGCAGTCGGGGGGGGAAGGGTCTATACGAGCAGTACTTC.

The chain links TRBV18 to TRBJ1-2, with 8 nucleotides matching TRBD1. CDR3 size: 12 residues. V lost 3 bases to trimming and J lost 7 bases; unmatched junction nucleotides: 1. The germline CDR1 and CDR2 sequences are KGHSH and LQKENI. The CDR3 spells CASSPQGAGYTF. CDR3 in DNA: TGTGCCAGCTCACCGCAGGGGGCTGGCTACACCTTC.

This chain joins TRBV10-3 and TRBJ1-4; TRBD1 aligns across 8 bases. CDR3 length equals 14 residues. Germline V gene data show CDR1 as ENHRY and CDR2 as SYGVKD. With V trimmed by 4 bases and J by 3 bases, 1 base remained unmatched. The chain's CDR3 is CAISVQGANEKLFF. The CDR3 region has the DNA TGTGCCATCAGTGTACAGGGGGCTAATGAAAAACTGTTTTTT.

The chain employs TRBV4-1 and TRBJ1-4; D uncertain. The CDR3 loop spans 16 amino acids. Between the trimmed V and J ends, which lost 1 base and 7 bases, there was a span of 16 bases. Germline values: CDR1 MGHRA, CDR2 YSYEKL. The CDR3 nucleotides read TGCGCCAGCAGCCAAGCTAATCTAGGATTTACTGAAAAACTGTTTTTT. Its translation is CASSQANLGFTEKLFF.

J is TRBJ1-6 and V is TRBV7-8, with TRBD1 identical over 10 bases. The germline CDR1 and CDR2 sequences are SGHVS and FQNEAQ. The J segment lost 6 bases and the V segment lost 5 bases, leaving 7 bases of the junction unmatched. The CDR3 is 16 residues long. CDR3 sequence (DNA): TGTGCCAGCAGCCCCGGGACAGGGGTCGGTAATTCACCCCTCCACTTT. It is translated as CASSPGTGVGNSPLHF.

The chain recombines TRBV6-6 with TRBJ2-7, with D possibly matching TRBD1 (7 bases). The CDR3 loop spans 15 amino acids. Trimming removed 0 bases at V and 4 bases at J, with 13 bases between. The germline gives CDR1 MNHNY, CDR2 SVGAGI (reference sequence). The CDR3 DNA is TGTGCCAGCAGTTACTCATCAGGGGGGAATTACGAGCAGTACTTC. This gives the protein CASSYSSGGNYEQYF.

The rearrangement uses TRBV6-1 and TRBJ1-2; no definite D call. V dropped 0 bases and J dropped 8 bases, with 13 bases sitting between them. The CDR3 totals 14 residues. Germline assignment: CDR1 MNHNS and CDR2 SASEGT. For the CDR3, the DNA is TGTGCCAGCAGTGAAGCGCTAGGGTGGAGCGGCTACACCTTC. This encodes CASSEALGWSGYTF.

The genes are TRBV4-2 and TRBJ1-1; 8 bases agree with TRBD1. Germline V gives CDR1 LGHNA, CDR2 YNFKEQ. V shed 4 bases, J shed 1 base, and the junction held 5 bases outside the gene matches. This CDR3 spans 15 amino acids. CDR3 protein: CASSPQGAGNTEAFF. The CDR3 DNA reads TGTGCCAGCAGCCCGCAGGGGGCTGGGAACACTGAAGCTTTCTTT.

The chain combines TRBV7-2 with TRBJ2-7, with D perhaps TRBD1 or TRBD2 (6 bases each). The germline gives CDR1 SGHTA, CDR2 FQGNSA. Trimming took off 8 bases at V and 7 bases at J, with 15 bases between the two ends. This CDR3 spans 12 amino acids. The CDR3 nucleotides read TGTGCCAGCCGTGGGGGGCGAAGGGAGCAGTACTTC. Amino acid sequence: CASRGGRREQYF.